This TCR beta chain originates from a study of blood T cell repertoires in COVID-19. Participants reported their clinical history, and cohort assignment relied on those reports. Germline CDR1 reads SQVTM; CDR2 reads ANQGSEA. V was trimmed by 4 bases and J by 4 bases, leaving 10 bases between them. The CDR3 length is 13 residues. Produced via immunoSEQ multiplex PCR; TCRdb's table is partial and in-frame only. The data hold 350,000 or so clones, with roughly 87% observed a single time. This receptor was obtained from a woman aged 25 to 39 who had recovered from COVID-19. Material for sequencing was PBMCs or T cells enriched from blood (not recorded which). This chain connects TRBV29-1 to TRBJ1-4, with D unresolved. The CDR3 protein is CSVGNRRNEKLFF. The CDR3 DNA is TGCAGCGTTGGGAACAGACGTAATGAAAAACTGTTTTTT. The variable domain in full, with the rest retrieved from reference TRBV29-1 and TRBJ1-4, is SAVISQKPSRDICQRGTSLTIQCQVDSQVTMMFWYRQQPGQSLTLIATANQGSEATYESGFVIDKFPISRPNLTFSTLTVSNMSPEDSSIYLCSVGNRRNEKLFFGSGTQLSVL.